A selection of T cell receptor beta chains follows, all from one sample in a study of cytomegalovirus exposure and HLA in healthy donors. This table comes from immunoSEQ multiplex PCR, and its TCRdb copy is limited to in-frame clones, with some not included. In the table there are roughly 190,000 clones, more than 75% of which are singletons. Sequencing used PBMCs. The receptors here all came from a woman under 30 in good health and CMV-seronegative. The CDR3 runs from the conserved cysteine through the conserved F or W. Fields, in order: V gene, D gene, clone size, J gene, CDR3 protein, CDR3 DNA. D genes are given only for firm matches. Clone size is given for some rows only: seen once, a few or many times, or a class if the clone is expanded.

V gene: TRBV2; D gene: TRBD2; clone size: -; J gene: TRBJ2-1; CDR3 protein: CASKGSGGAYNEQFF; CDR3 DNA: TGTGCCAGCAAGGGTAGCGGGGGGGCATACAATGAGCAGTTCTTC
V gene: TRBV5-1; D gene: -; clone size: -; J gene: TRBJ1-3; CDR3 protein: CASSLEGPGNTIYF; CDR3 DNA: TGCGCCAGCAGCTTGGAGGGGCCTGGAAACACCATATATTTT
V gene: TRBV18; D gene: -; clone size: -; J gene: TRBJ1-2; CDR3 protein: CASLNPGQAPRGYTF; CDR3 DNA: TGTGCCAGCCTCAACCCAGGCCAAGCCCCAAGAGGCTACACCTTC
V gene: TRBV6-1; D gene: -; clone size: -; J gene: TRBJ2-7; CDR3 protein: CATRSSYYEQYF; CDR3 DNA: TGTGCCACCCGTAGCTCCTACTACGAGCAGTACTTC
V gene: TRBV7-9; D gene: -; clone size: -; J gene: TRBJ1-1; CDR3 protein: CASSSGTPSMGAFF; CDR3 DNA: TGTGCCAGCAGCTCGGGGACACCCTCTATGGGAGCTTTCTTT
V gene: TRBV6-5; D gene: -; clone size: -; J gene: TRBJ1-1; CDR3 protein: CASRRTVMNTEAFF; CDR3 DNA: TGTGCCAGCAGACGGACAGTCATGAACACTGAAGCTTTCTTT
V gene: TRBV6-5; D gene: -; clone size: -; J gene: TRBJ2-7; CDR3 protein: CASSYSGNYEQYF; CDR3 DNA: TGTGCCAGCAGTTATTCAGGCAACTACGAGCAGTACTTC
V gene: TRBV5-1; D gene: -; clone size: -; J gene: TRBJ2-4; CDR3 protein: CASSPDGGAKNIQYF; CDR3 DNA: TGCGCCAGCTCCCCCGACGGAGGAGCCAAAAACATTCAGTACTTC
V gene: TRBV6-1; D gene: TRBD1; clone size: -; J gene: TRBJ1-4; CDR3 protein: CASSVPGTVNEKLFF; CDR3 DNA: TGTGCCAGCAGTGTCCCCGGGACAGTAAATGAAAAACTGTTTTTT
V gene: TRBV25-1; D gene: TRBD1; clone size: -; J gene: TRBJ1-4; CDR3 protein: CASSASQGINEKLFF; CDR3 DNA: TGTGCCAGCAGTGCGTCACAGGGGATAAATGAAAAACTGTTTTTT
V gene: TRBV15; D gene: TRBD2; clone size: -; J gene: TRBJ2-7; CDR3 protein: CATSKVTSGGHYEQYF; CDR3 DNA: TGTGCCACCAGCAAGGTCACTAGCGGGGGTCACTACGAGCAGTACTTC
V gene: TRBV27; D gene: -; clone size: -; J gene: TRBJ2-7; CDR3 protein: CASSLSPRHSYEQYF; CDR3 DNA: TGTGCCAGCAGCTTGTCCCCACGACACTCCTACGAGCAGTACTTC
V gene: TRBV27; D gene: -; clone size: -; J gene: TRBJ1-1; CDR3 protein: CASSLQGGNTEAFF; CDR3 DNA: TGTGCCAGCAGTTTACAGGGAGGGAACACTGAAGCTTTCTTT
V gene: TRBV4-1; D gene: -; clone size: -; J gene: TRBJ1-2; CDR3 protein: CASSRGLTGRGYGYTF; CDR3 DNA: TGCGCCAGCAGCCGGGGCTTAACAGGGAGGGGTTATGGCTACACCTTC
V gene: TRBV6-6; D gene: TRBD1; clone size: -; J gene: TRBJ1-2; CDR3 protein: CASSYSPGGTRYGYTF; CDR3 DNA: TGTGCCAGCAGTTACTCGCCAGGGGGCACCAGGTACGGCTACACCTTC
V gene: TRBV6-5; D gene: TRBD1; clone size: -; J gene: TRBJ1-2; CDR3 protein: CASSRDSLFYGYTF; CDR3 DNA: TGTGCCAGCAGTAGGGACAGCTTATTCTATGGCTACACCTTC
V gene: TRBV4-1; D gene: TRBD2; clone size: once; J gene: TRBJ2-1; CDR3 protein: CASSRSGGTSGSSYNEQFF; CDR3 DNA: TGCGCCAGCAGCCGGAGTGGCGGGACTAGCGGGAGCTCCTACAATGAGCAGTTCTTC
V gene: TRBV30; D gene: -; clone size: -; J gene: TRBJ1-5; CDR3 protein: CAWSAGIGDQPQHF; CDR3 DNA: TGTGCCTGGAGTGCGGGGATCGGGGATCAGCCCCAGCATTTT
V gene: TRBV4-2; D gene: -; clone size: few; J gene: TRBJ2-7; CDR3 protein: CASSQDHSASYEQYF; CDR3 DNA: TGTGCCAGCAGCCAAGATCATAGCGCGTCCTACGAGCAGTACTTC
V gene: TRBV7-9; D gene: TRBD1; clone size: -; J gene: TRBJ1-2; CDR3 protein: CASSPTPGQLYYGYTF; CDR3 DNA: TGTGCCAGCAGCCCTACCCCGGGACAGTTGTACTATGGCTACACCTTC
V gene: TRBV9; D gene: TRBD1; clone size: -; J gene: TRBJ2-3; CDR3 protein: CASSGVTGIPTDTQYF; CDR3 DNA: TGTGCCAGCAGCGGAGTGACAGGGATCCCCACAGATACGCAGTATTTT
V gene: TRBV29-1; D gene: -; clone size: -; J gene: TRBJ2-3; CDR3 protein: CSVERRTGSSTDTQYF; CDR3 DNA: TGCAGCGTTGAACGAAGGACTGGATCTAGCACAGATACGCAGTATTTT
V gene: TRBV9; D gene: -; clone size: -; J gene: TRBJ1-5; CDR3 protein: CASSGSNSGDQPQHF; CDR3 DNA: TGTGCCAGCAGCGGATCGAATTCAGGGGATCAGCCCCAGCATTTT
V gene: TRBV4-2; D gene: -; clone size: -; J gene: TRBJ2-1; CDR3 protein: CASSQGLIESEAFF; CDR3 DNA: TGTGCCAGCAGCCAAGGCCTTATTGAAAGCGAGGCGTTCTTC
V gene: TRBV15; D gene: -; clone size: -; J gene: TRBJ2-2; CDR3 protein: CATSRDGGLFF; CDR3 DNA: TGTGCCACCAGCAGAGATGGAGGGCTGTTTTTT
V gene: TRBV11-2; D gene: -; clone size: -; J gene: TRBJ2-3; CDR3 protein: CASSLYTDTQYF; CDR3 DNA: TGTGCCAGCAGCCTATACACAGATACGCAGTATTTT
V gene: TRBV20-1; D gene: -; clone size: -; J gene: TRBJ2-3; CDR3 protein: CSANTDTQYF; CDR3 DNA: TGCAGTGCCAACACAGATACGCAGTATTTT
V gene: TRBV7-2; D gene: -; clone size: -; J gene: TRBJ2-3; CDR3 protein: CASSSYTDTQYF; CDR3 DNA: TGTGCCAGCAGCTCCTACACAGATACGCAGTATTTT
V gene: TRBV5-4; D gene: TRBD1; clone size: -; J gene: TRBJ1-1; CDR3 protein: CASSLPQGAWIHTEAFF; CDR3 DNA: TGTGCCAGCAGCTTGCCACAGGGGGCATGGATTCACACTGAAGCTTTCTTT
V gene: TRBV12-5; D gene: TRBD1; clone size: -; J gene: TRBJ1-2; CDR3 protein: CASGPQTGRGYTF; CDR3 DNA: TGTGCTAGTGGTCCCCAGACAGGGAGAGGCTACACCTTC